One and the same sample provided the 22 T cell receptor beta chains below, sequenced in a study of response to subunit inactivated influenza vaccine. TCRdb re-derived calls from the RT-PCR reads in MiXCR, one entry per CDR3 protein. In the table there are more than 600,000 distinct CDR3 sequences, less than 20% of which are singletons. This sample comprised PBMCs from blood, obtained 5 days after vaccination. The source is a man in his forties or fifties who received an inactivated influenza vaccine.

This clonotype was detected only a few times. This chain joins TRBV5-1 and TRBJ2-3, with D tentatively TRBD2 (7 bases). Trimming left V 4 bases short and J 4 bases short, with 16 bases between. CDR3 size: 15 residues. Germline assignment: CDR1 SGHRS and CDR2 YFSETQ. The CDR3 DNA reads TGCGCCAGCAGCCTTTGGGGGGGCCAAGCAGATACGCAGTATTTT. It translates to CASSLWGGQADTQYF.

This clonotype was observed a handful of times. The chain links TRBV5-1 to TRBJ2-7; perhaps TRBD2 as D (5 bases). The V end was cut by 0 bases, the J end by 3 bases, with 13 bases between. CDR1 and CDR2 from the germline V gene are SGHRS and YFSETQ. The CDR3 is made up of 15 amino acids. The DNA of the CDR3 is TGCGCCAGCAGCTTGGGTCTAGCAGACGGCTACGAGCAGTACTTC. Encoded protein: CASSLGLADGYEQYF.

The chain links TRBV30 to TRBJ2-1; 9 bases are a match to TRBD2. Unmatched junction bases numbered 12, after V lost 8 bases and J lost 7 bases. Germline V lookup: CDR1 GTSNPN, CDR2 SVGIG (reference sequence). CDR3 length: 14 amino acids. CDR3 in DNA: TGTGCCCGATCCAAGGGCGGGGGGGGAAATGAGCAGTTCTTC. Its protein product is CARSKGGGGNEQFF.

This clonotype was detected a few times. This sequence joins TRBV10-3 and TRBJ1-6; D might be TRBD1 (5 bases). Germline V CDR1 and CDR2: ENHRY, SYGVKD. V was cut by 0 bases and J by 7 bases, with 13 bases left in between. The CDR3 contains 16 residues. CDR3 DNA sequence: TGTGCCATCAGTGAGTCAGCAGGGACCTTAAATTCACCCCTCCACTTT. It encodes CAISESAGTLNSPLHF.

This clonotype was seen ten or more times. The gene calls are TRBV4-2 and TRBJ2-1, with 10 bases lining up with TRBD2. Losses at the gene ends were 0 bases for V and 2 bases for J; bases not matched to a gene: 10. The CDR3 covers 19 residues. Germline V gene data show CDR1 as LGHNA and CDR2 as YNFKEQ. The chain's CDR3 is CASSQEASGGRPPYNEQFF. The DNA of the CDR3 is TGTGCCAGCAGCCAAGAGGCTAGCGGGGGTCGACCGCCCTACAATGAGCAGTTCTTC.

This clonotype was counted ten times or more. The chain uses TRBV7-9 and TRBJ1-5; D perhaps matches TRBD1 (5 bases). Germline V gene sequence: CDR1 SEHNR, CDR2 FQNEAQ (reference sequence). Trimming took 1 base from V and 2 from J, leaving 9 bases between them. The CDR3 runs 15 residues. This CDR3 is CASSLDGGGNQPQHF. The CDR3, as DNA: TGTGCCAGCAGCTTAGATGGAGGGGGCAATCAGCCCCAGCATTTT.

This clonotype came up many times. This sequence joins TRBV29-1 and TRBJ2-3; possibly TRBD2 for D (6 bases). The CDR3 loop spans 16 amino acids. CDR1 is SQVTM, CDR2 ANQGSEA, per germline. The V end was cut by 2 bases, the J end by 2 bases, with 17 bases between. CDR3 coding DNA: TGCAGCGTTGAAAATCCCGGGACTTCTTACACAGATACGCAGTATTTT. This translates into CSVENPGTSYTDTQYF.

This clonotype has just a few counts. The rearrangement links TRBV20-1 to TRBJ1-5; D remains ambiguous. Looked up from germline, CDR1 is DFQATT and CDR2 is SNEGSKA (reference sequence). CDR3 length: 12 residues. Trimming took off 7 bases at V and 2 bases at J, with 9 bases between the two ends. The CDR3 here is CSVYMGNQPQHF. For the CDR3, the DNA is TGCAGTGTCTATATGGGCAATCAGCCCCAGCATTTT.

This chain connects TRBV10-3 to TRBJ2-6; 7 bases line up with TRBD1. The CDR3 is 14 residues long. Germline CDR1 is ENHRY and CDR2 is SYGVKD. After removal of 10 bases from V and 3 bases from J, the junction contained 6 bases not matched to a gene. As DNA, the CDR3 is TGTGCCACGTTGGGGACAGTTGGGGCCAACGTCCTGACTTTC. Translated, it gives CATLGTVGANVLTF.

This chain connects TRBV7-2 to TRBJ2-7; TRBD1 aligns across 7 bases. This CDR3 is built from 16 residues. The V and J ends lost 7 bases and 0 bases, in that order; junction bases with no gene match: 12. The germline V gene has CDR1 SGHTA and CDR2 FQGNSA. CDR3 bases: TGTGCCAGCAACATGGGGGACAGACTAAACTCCTACGAGCAGTACTTC. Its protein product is CASNMGDRLNSYEQYF.

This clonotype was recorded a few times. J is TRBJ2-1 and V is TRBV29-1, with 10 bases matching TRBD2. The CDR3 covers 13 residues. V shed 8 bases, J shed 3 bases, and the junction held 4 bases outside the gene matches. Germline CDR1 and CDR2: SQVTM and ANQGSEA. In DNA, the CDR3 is TGCAGCACGAGCGGGAGGGTCTACAATGAGCAGTTCTTC. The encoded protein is CSTSGRVYNEQFF.

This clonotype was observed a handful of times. CDR3 in amino acids: CAISQGERTEAFF. CDR3 DNA sequence: TGTGCCATCAGTCAGGGCGAGAGGACTGAAGCTTTCTTT. The V and J genes are TRBV10-3 and TRBJ1-1; a possible D gene is TRBD1 (5 bases). V gave up 5 bases and J gave up 5 bases, with 12 bases separating them. CDR1 and CDR2 from the germline V gene are ENHRY and SYGVKD. This CDR3 region has 13 residues.

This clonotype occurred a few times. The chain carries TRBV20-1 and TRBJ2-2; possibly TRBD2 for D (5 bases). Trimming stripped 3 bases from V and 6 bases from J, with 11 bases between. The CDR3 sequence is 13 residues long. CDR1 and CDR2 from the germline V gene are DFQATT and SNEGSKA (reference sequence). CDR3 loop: CSASSDFAGELFF. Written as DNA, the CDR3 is TGCAGTGCTAGCTCGGACTTCGCCGGGGAGCTGTTTTTT.

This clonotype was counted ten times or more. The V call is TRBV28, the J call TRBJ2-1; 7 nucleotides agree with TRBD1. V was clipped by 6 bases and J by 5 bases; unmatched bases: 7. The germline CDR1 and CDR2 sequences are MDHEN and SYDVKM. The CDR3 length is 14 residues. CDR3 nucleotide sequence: TGTGCCAGCAGCGGGACAGATGGAAACAATGAGCAGTTCTTC. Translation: CASSGTDGNNEQFF.

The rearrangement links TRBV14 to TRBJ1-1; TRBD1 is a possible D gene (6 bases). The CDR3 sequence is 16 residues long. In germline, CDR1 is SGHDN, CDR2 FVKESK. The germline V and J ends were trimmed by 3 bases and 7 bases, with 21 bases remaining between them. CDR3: CASSQIGGDGRGEAFF. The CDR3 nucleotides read TGTGCCAGCAGCCAGATCGGGGGCGATGGGCGCGGTGAAGCTTTCTTT.

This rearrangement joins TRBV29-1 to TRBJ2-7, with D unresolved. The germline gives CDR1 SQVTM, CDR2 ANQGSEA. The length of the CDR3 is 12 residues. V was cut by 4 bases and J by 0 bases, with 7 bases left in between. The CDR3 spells CSVVRPSYEQYF. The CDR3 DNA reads TGCAGCGTTGTGCGCCCCTCCTACGAGCAGTACTTC.

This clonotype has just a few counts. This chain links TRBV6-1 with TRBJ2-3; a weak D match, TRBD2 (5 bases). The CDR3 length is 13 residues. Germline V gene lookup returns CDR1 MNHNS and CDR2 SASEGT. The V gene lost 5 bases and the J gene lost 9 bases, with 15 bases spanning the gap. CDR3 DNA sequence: TGTGCCAGCAGTCAAAACGGACTCGAAACGCAGTATTTT. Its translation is CASSQNGLETQYF.

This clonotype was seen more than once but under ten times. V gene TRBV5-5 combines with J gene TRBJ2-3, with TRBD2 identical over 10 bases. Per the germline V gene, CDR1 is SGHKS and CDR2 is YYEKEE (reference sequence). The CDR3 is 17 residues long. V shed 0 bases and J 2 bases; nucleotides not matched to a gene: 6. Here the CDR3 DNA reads TGTGCCAGCAGCTTGGAGGCTAGCGGGGGCCCCACAGATACGCAGTATTTT. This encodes CASSLEASGGPTDTQYF. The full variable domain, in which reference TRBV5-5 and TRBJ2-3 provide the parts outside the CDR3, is DAGVTQSPTHLIKTRGQQVTLRCSPISGHKSVSWYQQVLGQGPQFIFQYYEKEERGRGNFPDRFSARQFPNYSSELNVNALLLGDSALYLCASSLEASGGPTDTQYFGPGTRLTVL.

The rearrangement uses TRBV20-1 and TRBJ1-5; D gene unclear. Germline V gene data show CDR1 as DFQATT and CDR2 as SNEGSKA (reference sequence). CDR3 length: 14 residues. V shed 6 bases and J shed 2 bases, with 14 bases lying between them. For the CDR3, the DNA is TGCAGTGCCATGGATTCCGGGGGCAATCAGCCCCAGCATTTT. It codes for CSAMDSGGNQPQHF.

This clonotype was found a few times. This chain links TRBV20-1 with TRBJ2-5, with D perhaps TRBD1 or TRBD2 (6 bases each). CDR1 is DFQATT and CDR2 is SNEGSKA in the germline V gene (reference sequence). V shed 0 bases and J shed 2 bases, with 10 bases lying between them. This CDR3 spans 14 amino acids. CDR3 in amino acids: CSARETGRQETQYF. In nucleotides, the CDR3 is TGCAGTGCTAGAGAAACAGGGAGGCAAGAGACCCAGTACTTC.

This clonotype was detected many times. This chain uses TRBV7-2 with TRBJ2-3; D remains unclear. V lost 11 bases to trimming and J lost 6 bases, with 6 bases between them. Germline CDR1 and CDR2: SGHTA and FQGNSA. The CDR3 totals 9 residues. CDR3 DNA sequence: TGTGCCGTCGGCGATACGCAGTATTTT. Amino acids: CAVGDTQYF.

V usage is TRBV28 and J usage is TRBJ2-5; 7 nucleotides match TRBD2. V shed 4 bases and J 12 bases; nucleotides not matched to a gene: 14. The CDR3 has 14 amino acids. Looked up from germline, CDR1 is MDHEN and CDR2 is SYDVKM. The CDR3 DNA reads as TGTGCCAGCAGTTCCGGGACTACCCCTGGGGAGGAGTACTTC. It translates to CASSSGTTPGEEYF.